This T cell receptor (beta chain) appears in the sequencing data of a study of cytomegalovirus exposure and HLA in healthy donors (dated by TCRdb to 2016 to 2017). In terms of the full investigation: According to an earlier analysis of a few hundred of the donors, 150 million to 200 million T cells yielded 90 million to 130 million unique TCR beta sequences and around 300 Gb of sequence data. HLA typing covered class I and class II loci at four-digit resolution. An early release covering around 630 HLA-typed donors comprised 250 to 350 gigabases of sequencing data and approximately 80 million unique TCR sequences. Rather than using new phenotypic data, the later analysis identified candidate immune exposures from TCR beta sequences and from how often those sequences occurred across donors. To predict cytomegalovirus infection status, the study combined high-throughput TCR immunosequencing, statistical association of individual TCRs with disease status, and machine learning. Across some 400 genotyped donors of the cohort, an average of 235,054 unique TCR beta nucleotide sequences per donor were sequenced, and 15% to 20% of those sequences were non-productive. The genetic ancestry cluster associated with self-reported Caucasian donors included around four fifths of the approximately 430 genotyped donors. The aim of the study was to test whether cataloging public T cell receptors could identify signatures of past pathogen exposure. Four or five DR-DQ haplotypes were treated as single units for association and clustering because of strong linkage in the cohort. To decide whether each TCR beta V gene segment behaved as functional or pseudogenic, an earlier analysis of some 600 of the donors relied on high-throughput TCR beta sequencing. Along with the roughly 710-subject first cohort, a separate validation cohort of 120 different subjects was used. Genome-wide SNP genotypes for about three fifths of the 666 donors were used in a later genetic analysis, which treated that subset as a discovery cohort. Using immunosequencing, the study profiled T cell repertoires from 500 to 800 subjects and related those repertoires to cytomegalovirus serostatus. The number of donors typed differed by locus, with 629-630 for A, B, C, DRB1 and DQB1, 522 for DQA1, nearly 610 for DPA1, and under 490 for DPB1. A later analysis re-analyzed previously published TCR beta repertoires from 666 donors and added high-resolution HLA genotyping to study TCR occurrence patterns. Donor age, sex, ethnicity and CMV serostatus were compiled alongside the repertoire data. Every discovery cohort repertoire had been produced on one sequencing platform. The investigation overall reported the following: When HLA alleles, especially DR and DQ, strongly co-occurred, TCR associations were difficult to assign to individual alleles. Correlated functional status among segregating V segments might be attributable to linkage disequilibrium, but an unknown experimental factor could not be ruled out. A cluster of highly shared sequence variants was judged likely to be a technical artifact of the sequencing pipeline. The earlier analysis of about 600 of the donors excluded some 15 rarely observed V segments, including chromosome 9 orphons, because counts were too low. Most TCR sequences were observed very rarely across donors, whereas some public TCRs were present in many individuals. In a later analysis, HLA-associated TCR beta chains showed more clonal expansion and lower generation probabilities than non-associated chains that were equally common. Because some donors lacked HLA typing at each locus, the association tests relied only on the typed subset. In vitro tests confirmed that a few of the cytomegalovirus-associated TCR beta chains recognize cytomegalovirus antigens. In a later analysis, some 17,000 TCR beta sequences were associated with specific HLA alleles at a false discovery rate of 0.05. The 87-base-pair reads could not distinguish some IMGT-functional V segments, including TRBV6-2 and TRBV6-3, so those segments were excluded. Compared with the roughly 670-donor mean, donors in an Asian-associated ancestry cluster had fewer N-insertions in productive TCRs, according to a later genetic analysis. The study gave a list of 150 to 200 TCR beta chains associated with cytomegalovirus. A later analysis found that most CMV-associated TCR beta chains appeared HLA-restricted, with HLA associations seemingly driven largely by CMV exposure. In a later analysis, several top co-occurrence clusters were reported to appear linked to parvovirus B19, influenza, CMV and Epstein-Barr virus. A further reported finding was that TCR beta sequences accurately predicted the HLA-A and HLA-B alleles for most subjects in the first cohort. According to a later analysis, TCR association rates differed among HLA loci, with DRB1 alleles showing the most associated TCRs and HLA-C alleles showing the fewest. V-gene and J-gene trimming of TCR beta chains was associated with a missense DCLRE1C variant in a later genetic analysis, and the association was replicated in an independent cohort. In this cohort, only TCR beta chains were sequenced, and detectable features were limited by the absence of alpha or paired-chain data. The presence/absence analyses assumed that sequencing depth was roughly uniform across donors, and that assumption may not be true. In both the original and validation cohorts, the classifier was reported to diagnose cytomegalovirus status with high specificity and sensitivity. In an earlier analysis of about 600 of the donors, most TCR beta V segments appeared in productive rearrangements about 87% or about 30% of the time, broadly matching IMGT annotations. For the cohort, immune exposure information was limited to CMV serostatus. According to the authors, the approach could potentially be generalized to other disease states and immunological phenotypes.

The cohort consisted of approximately 690 healthy bone marrow donors. All cohort members were sampled while nominally healthy, although unrecorded immune exposures were likely present. The donor tested CMV seronegative and was one of the 352 seronegative cohort members. Each donor provided a peripheral blood sample, and peripheral blood mononuclear cells were used for TCR beta sequencing. The Qiagen DNeasy Blood Extraction Kit was used to extract genomic DNA from the blood cell samples. In regard to this clone: Its antigen is unknown. Per-base quality was not reported, and no clone a single base away is much larger than it.

The CDR3 goes from the cysteine to the phenylalanine over 16 residues. CDR3 DNA only is kept here, 48 bases in frame from base 1. The germline V gene supplies CDR1 SGHRS and CDR2 YFSETQ. V is pared back by 4 bases and J by 4 bases, with 20 bases lying between the germline termini. The library relied on the immunoSEQ multiplex PCR assay. A mixture of 60 forward primers for TCR Vbeta segments and 13 reverse primers for TCR Jbeta segments was used in the multiplex PCR. Amplification of the CDR3 region of rearranged TCR beta genes was performed with a multiplex PCR assay on genomic DNA. The Illumina HiSeq System was used to sequence the amplified TCR beta libraries as 87-base-pair reads. The paper's processing steps were these. In a later analysis, some 80 million unique TCR beta chains were counted across the roughly 610 repertoires, and roughly 11 million of these chains were shared by at least two donors. A nearest-neighbor algorithm error-corrected the raw reads and collapsed the reads into unique sequences, merging closely related sequences to remove PCR and sequencing errors. Alignment of CDR3 sequences to IMGT reference sequences was used to assign V, D and J gene segments. For a sequence to be retained, a match of at least six nucleotides to both a V gene segment and a J gene segment was required. A rearrangement was called productive if the CDR3 had no stop codons and remained in frame with V and J, and every other rearrangement was called non-productive. Following IMGT convention, CDR3 was defined as the stretch from the second conserved V-encoded cysteine to the conserved J-encoded phenylalanine. The earlier analysis of about 610 of the donors excluded sequences that lacked an unambiguous match to a single V gene segment. In an earlier analysis of approximately 550 of the donors, V segments were called functional above 56.7% productive rearrangements and were called segregating when the between-donor standard deviation exceeded 5%. A statistical classification framework was built for diagnosing cytomegalovirus status from the catalog of TCR beta chain sequences. In a later analysis, V and J genes were assigned by comparing TCR nucleotide sequences against IMGT/GENE-DB human TR gene sequences. A later analysis assigned CDR3 sequences and most-parsimonious VDJ recombination scenarios with the TCRdist pipeline. In a later analysis, each TCR beta chain was defined by its CDR3 amino acid sequence together with its V-gene family, and reads without a unique V-gene family were excluded. A later analysis removed 500 to 600 highly shared, low-generation-probability nucleotide sequences to deal with suspected cross-contamination and a sequencing artifact. In a later analysis, a clonal expansion index was calculated for each public chain from normalized within-repertoire ranks of inferred template counts. In a later analysis, generation probabilities were computed with a VDJ recombination model fitted to out-of-frame rearrangements, and the resulting probabilities were checked against IGoR. In a later analysis, TCR-TCR, TCR-HLA and TCR-CMV co-occurrence was scored with hypergeometric tests, and a repertoire-size bias correction was applied to TCR pairs. To estimate false discovery rates, a later analysis permuted the HLA or CMV assignments 20 times. In a later analysis, co-occurring TCRs were grouped with DBSCAN, and TCRdist sequence similarity was added when clustering was performed within HLA-allele-positive subsets. Repertoires with fewer than 30,000 or more than 120,000 public chains, plus five repertoires with anomalous nucleotide sharing, were excluded from co-occurrence clustering. TCRdb limited this immuneACCESS table to in-frame rearrangements with V and J called. A share of clones is missing; checked studies link under half to unresolved V genes, and the rest is unexplained. The DNA gave D and trimming, while V, J and clone size come from that table. For this sample the table gives more than 85,000 clones, of which over 70% were detected only once. The ten largest clones represent around 5.3% of the sample.

This TCR came from a male donor in good health and CMV-seronegative. What was sequenced was PBMCs. The receptor chain draws on TRBV5-1 and TRBJ1-2; TRBD1 is a possible D gene, resting on 6 matching bases. The CDR3 reads CASSPGWGGASYGYTF. Here is the DNA: TGCGCCAGCAGCCCGGGGTGGGGGGGCGCGTCCTATGGCTACACCTTC.